Below are 10 T cell receptor beta chains sequenced from a single sample in a study of blood T cell repertoires in COVID-19. The table came from immunoSEQ multiplex PCR; TCRdb's copy has only in-frame clones and leaves some out. The sample contains approximately 220,000 clones, roughly 83% of which appear only once. What was sequenced was PBMCs or T cells enriched from blood (not recorded which). The receptors stem from a woman in her thirties or forties with acute COVID-19.

The chain uses TRBV3-1 (or the pseudogene TRBV3-2) and TRBJ1-1; weak D call: TRBD1 (6 bases). Germline V gives CDR1 LGHDT, CDR2 YNNKEL (reference sequence). Trimming pared 7 bases from V and 4 bases from J, leaving 10 bases between. The CDR3 runs 12 residues. CDR3 bases: TGTGCCAGCACCACCAGGGGCACTGAAGCTTTCTTT. Translation gives CASTTRGTEAFF.

The gene calls are TRBV4-1 and TRBJ2-7; TRBD2 agrees at 15 bases. The germline V gene encodes CDR1 MGHRA and CDR2 YSYEKL. The CDR3 is made up of 19 amino acids. V lost 1 base to trimming and J lost 3 bases; unmatched junction nucleotides: 10. CDR3 sequence (DNA): TGCGCCAGCAGCCAAGTCGGACTAGCGGGAGGGCCAGCCGACTACGAGCAGTACTTC. Translation: CASSQVGLAGGPADYEQYF.

V gene TRBV3-1 (or the pseudogene TRBV3-2) combines with J gene TRBJ2-7; TRBD2 might be the D (6 bases). Per germline, CDR1 LGHDT and CDR2 YNNKEL (reference sequence). The CDR3 loop spans 15 amino acids. The ends were cut back, 1 base at V and 2 bases at J, with 12 bases in the middle. The CDR3 DNA is TGTGCCAGCAGCCAAGTGGGCGGGGTGGCCTACGAGCAGTACTTC. This gives the protein CASSQVGGVAYEQYF.

The chain uses TRBV30 and TRBJ1-4, with no clear D. V lost 8 bases and J lost 7, with 23 bases in between. Per the germline V gene, CDR1 is GTSNPN and CDR2 is SVGIG (reference sequence). The CDR3 is 15 amino acids. The CDR3 bases are TGTGCCACCGGTCTATCGGGAGGGCAGCGTGAAAAACTGTTTTTT. It encodes CATGLSGGQREKLFF.

J is TRBJ1-1 and V is TRBV7-2, with D perhaps TRBD1 (5 bases). Germline lookup yields CDR1 SGHTA and CDR2 FQGNSA. The CDR3 is 13 amino acids. Trimming took off 2 bases at V and 5 bases at J, with 9 bases between the two ends. The CDR3 DNA sequence: TGTGCCAGCAGCTTACAGGGAGGGACTGAAGCTTTCTTT. Residues: CASSLQGGTEAFF.

The V call is TRBV5-1, the J call TRBJ1-5, with 7 nucleotides matching TRBD1. There are 17 residues in the CDR3. V was clipped by 4 bases and J by 6 bases; unmatched bases: 16. Looked up from germline, CDR1 is SGHRS and CDR2 is YFSETQ. The DNA of the CDR3 is TGCGCCAGCAGCCCGGGGCCAGGGGGTGGTAGTCCTCAGCCCCAGCATTTT. Translated: CASSPGPGGGSPQPQHF.

V gene TRBV7-2 combines with J gene TRBJ2-1, with 10 bases lining up with TRBD2. Germline V gene lookup returns CDR1 SGHTA and CDR2 FQGNSA. The CDR3 contains 14 residues. V was clipped by 4 bases and J by 8 bases; unmatched bases: 5. CDR3 sequence (DNA): TGTGCCAGCAGCTACGGACTAGCGGCCGATGAGCAGTTCTTC. Residues: CASSYGLAADEQFF.

The chain combines TRBV11-1 with TRBJ2-1, with 8 bases fitting TRBD2. Germline CDR1 reads SGHAT; CDR2 reads FQDESV (reference sequence). The trim removed 6 bases at V and 0 bases at J, leaving 7 bases unmatched. The CDR3 is 16 amino acids. Here the CDR3 DNA reads TGTGCCAGCAGTCACCCTAGCGGGCCCTCCTACAATGAGCAGTTCTTC. This translates into CASSHPSGPSYNEQFF. Based on the CDR3 plus reference TRBV11-1 and TRBJ2-1, the full variable domain is EAEVAQSPRYKITEKSQAVAFWCDPISGHATLYWYRQILGQGPELLVQFQDESVVDDSQLPKDRFSAERLKGVDSTLKIQPAELGDSAMYLCASSHPSGPSYNEQFFGPGTRLTVL.

The genes are TRBV4-1 and TRBJ2-7; D uncertain. The germline V and J ends were trimmed by 7 bases and 3 bases, with 4 bases remaining between them. CDR1 is MGHRA, CDR2 YSYEKL, per germline. The CDR3 contains 10 residues. The CDR3 coding sequence is TGCGCCAGCATCAACTACGAGCAGTACTTC. Protein product: CASINYEQYF.

There are a few counts of this clone. The chain is built from TRBV27 and TRBJ2-1, with D maybe TRBD2 (6 bases). Between the trimmed V and J ends, which lost 2 bases and 4 bases, there was a span of 12 bases. This CDR3 comprises 15 residues. CDR1 is MNHEY and CDR2 is SMNVEV in the germline V gene (reference sequence). The CDR3 sequence: CASSLLTSPYNEQFF. The CDR3 nucleotides are TGTGCCAGCAGTTTACTTACTAGCCCGTACAATGAGCAGTTCTTC.